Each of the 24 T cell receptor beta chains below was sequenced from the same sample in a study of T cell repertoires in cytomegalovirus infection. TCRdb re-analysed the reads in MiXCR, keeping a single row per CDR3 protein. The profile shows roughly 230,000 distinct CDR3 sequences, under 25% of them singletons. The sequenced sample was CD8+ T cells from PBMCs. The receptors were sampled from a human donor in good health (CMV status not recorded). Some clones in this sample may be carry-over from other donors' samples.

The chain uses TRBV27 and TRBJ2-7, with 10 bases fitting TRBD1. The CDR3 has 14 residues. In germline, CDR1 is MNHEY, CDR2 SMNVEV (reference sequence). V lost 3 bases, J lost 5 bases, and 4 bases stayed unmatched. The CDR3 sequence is CASSFSGTGDEQYF. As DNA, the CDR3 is TGTGCCAGCAGTTTTTCCGGGACAGGGGACGAGCAGTACTTC.

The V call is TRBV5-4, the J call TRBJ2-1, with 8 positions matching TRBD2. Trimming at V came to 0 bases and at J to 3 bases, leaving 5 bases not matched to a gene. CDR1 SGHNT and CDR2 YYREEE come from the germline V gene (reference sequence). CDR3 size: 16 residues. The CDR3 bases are TGTGCCAGCAGCTTGGGACTAGCGTATATCTACAATGAGCAGTTCTTC. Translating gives CASSLGLAYIYNEQFF.

CDR3 loop: CASSVGSGKTEAFF. Written as DNA, the CDR3 is TGTGCCAGCAGCGTAGGTTCAGGGAAGACTGAAGCTTTCTTT. The rearrangement uses TRBV9 and TRBJ1-1; TRBD1 might be the D (5 bases). The germline V gene encodes CDR1 SGDLS and CDR2 YYNGEE. V lost 0 bases, J lost 5 bases, and 11 bases lay in between. The CDR3 sequence is 14 residues long.

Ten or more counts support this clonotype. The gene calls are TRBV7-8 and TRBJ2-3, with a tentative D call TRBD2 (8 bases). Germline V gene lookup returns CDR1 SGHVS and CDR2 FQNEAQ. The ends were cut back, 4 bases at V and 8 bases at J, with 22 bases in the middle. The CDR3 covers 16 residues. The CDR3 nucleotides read TGTGCCAGCAGCTCGCCTAGGGGGCGGGGGGCCGGTACGCAGTATTTT. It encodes CASSSPRGRGAGTQYF.

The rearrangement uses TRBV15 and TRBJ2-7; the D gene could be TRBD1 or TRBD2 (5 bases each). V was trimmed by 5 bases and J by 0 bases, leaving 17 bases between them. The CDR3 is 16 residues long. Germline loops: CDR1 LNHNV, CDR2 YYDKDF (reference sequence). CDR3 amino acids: CATSRQWGRNSYEQYF. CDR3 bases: TGTGCCACCAGCCGACAGTGGGGACGGAACTCCTACGAGCAGTACTTC.

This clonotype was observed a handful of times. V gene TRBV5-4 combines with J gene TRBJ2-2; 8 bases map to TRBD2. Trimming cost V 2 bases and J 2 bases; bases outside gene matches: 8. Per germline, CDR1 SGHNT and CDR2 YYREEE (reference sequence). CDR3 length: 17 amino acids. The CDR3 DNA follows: TGTGCCAGCAGCTTTGGGGCGGGGGGCACTAACACCGGGGAGCTGTTTTTT. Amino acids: CASSFGAGGTNTGELFF.

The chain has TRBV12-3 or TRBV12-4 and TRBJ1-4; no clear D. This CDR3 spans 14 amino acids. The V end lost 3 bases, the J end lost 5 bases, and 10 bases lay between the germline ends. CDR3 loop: CASSLGLKNEKLFF. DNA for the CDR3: TGTGCCAGCAGTTTGGGTCTGAAGAATGAAAAACTGTTTTTT.

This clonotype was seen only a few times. CDR3 sequence (DNA): TGTGCCAGCAGCTCTGAGGGGGGTTGGGAAGCTTTCTTT. It encodes CASSSEGGWEAFF. The gene calls are TRBV7-8 and TRBJ1-1; the D gene is possibly TRBD1 (6 bases). The CDR3 is 13 residues long. V dropped 4 bases and J dropped 8 bases, with 14 bases sitting between them. CDR1 and CDR2 from the germline V gene are SGHVS and FQNEAQ.

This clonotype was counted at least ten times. CDR3 sequence: CASSPTGLDEQYF. The CDR3 nucleotides read TGTGCCAGCAGTCCGACAGGGTTGGACGAGCAGTACTTC. The chain couples TRBV28 to TRBJ2-7; 7 nucleotides agree with TRBD1. The CDR3 has 13 residues. Germline CDR1 reads MDHEN; CDR2 reads SYDVKM. V shed 5 bases and J 5 bases; nucleotides not matched to a gene: 6.

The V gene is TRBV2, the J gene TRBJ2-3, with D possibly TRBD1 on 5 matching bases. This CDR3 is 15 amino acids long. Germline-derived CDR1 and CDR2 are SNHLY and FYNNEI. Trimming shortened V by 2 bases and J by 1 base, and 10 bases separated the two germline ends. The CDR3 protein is CASSEQGWGTDTQYF. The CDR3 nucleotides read TGTGCCAGCAGTGAACAGGGTTGGGGCACAGATACGCAGTATTTT.

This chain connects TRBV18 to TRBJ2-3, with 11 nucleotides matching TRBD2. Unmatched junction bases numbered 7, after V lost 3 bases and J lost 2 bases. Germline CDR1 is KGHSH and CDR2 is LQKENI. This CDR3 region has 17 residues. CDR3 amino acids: CASSPPPSGGNTDTQYF. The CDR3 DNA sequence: TGTGCCAGCTCACCCCCACCTAGCGGGGGGAACACAGATACGCAGTATTTT.

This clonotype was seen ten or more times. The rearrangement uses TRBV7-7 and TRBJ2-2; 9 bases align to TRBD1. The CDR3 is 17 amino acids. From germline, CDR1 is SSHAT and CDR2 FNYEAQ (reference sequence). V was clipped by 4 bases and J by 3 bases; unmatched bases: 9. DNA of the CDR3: TGTGCCAGCAGCTCCCTGGGGGACAGGGAGGACACCGGGGAGCTGTTTTTT. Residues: CASSSLGDREDTGELFF. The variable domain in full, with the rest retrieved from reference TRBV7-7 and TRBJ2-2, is GAGVSQSPRYKVTKRGQDVTLRCDPISSHATLYWYQQALGQGPEFLTYFNYEAQPDKSGLPSDRFSAERPEGSISTLTIQRTEQRDSAMYRCASSSLGDREDTGELFFGEGSRLTVL.

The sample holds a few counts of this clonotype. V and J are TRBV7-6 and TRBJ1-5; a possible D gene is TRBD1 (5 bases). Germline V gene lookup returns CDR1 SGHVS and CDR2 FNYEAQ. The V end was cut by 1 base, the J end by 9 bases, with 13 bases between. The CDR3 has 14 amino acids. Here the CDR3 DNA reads TGTGCCAGCAGCTTAGGACCTACAGGCTGGCCCCAGCATTTT. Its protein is CASSLGPTGWPQHF.

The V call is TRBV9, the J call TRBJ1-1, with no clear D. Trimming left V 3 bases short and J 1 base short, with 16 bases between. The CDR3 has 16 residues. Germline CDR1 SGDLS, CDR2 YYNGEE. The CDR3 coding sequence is TGTGCCAGCAGCGGGCTTCCTACGGAGCCGAACACTGAAGCTTTCTTT. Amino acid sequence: CASSGLPTEPNTEAFF. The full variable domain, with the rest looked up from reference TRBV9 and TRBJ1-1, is DSGVTQTPKHLITATGQRVTLRCSPRSGDLSVYWYQQSLDQGLQFLIQYYNGEERAKGNILERFSAQQFPDLHSELNLSSLELGDSALYFCASSGLPTEPNTEAFFGQGTRLTVV.

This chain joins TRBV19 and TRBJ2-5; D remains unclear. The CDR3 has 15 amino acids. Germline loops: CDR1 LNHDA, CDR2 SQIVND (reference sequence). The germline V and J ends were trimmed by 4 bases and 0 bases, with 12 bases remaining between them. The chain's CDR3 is CASSRVALYQETQYF. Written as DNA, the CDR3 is TGTGCCAGTAGTAGGGTGGCACTGTACCAAGAGACCCAGTACTTC.

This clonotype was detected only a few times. This chain's CDR3 is CASSTLTGFGNQPQHF. DNA of the CDR3: TGTGCCAGTAGTACCCTGACAGGGTTCGGCAATCAGCCCCAGCATTTT. V gene TRBV19 combines with J gene TRBJ1-5; 7 nucleotides match TRBD1. Germline V gene lookup returns CDR1 LNHDA and CDR2 SQIVND (reference sequence). The J segment lost 2 bases and the V segment lost 4 bases, leaving 8 bases of the junction unmatched. The CDR3 has 16 amino acids. Looking up the rest from reference TRBV19 and TRBJ1-5 gives the full variable domain: DGGITQSPKYLFRKEGQNVTLSCEQNLNHDAMYWYRQDPGQGLRLIYYSQIVNDFQKGDIAEGYSVSREKKESFPLTVTSAQKNPTAFYLCASSTLTGFGNQPQHFGDGTRLSIL.

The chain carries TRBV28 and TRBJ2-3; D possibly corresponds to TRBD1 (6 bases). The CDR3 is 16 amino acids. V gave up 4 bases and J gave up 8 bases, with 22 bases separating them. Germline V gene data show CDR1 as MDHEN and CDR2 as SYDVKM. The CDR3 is CASSSTGTGLLVTQYF. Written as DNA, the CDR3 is TGTGCCAGCAGTTCAACTGGCACAGGGCTCCTGGTTACGCAGTATTTT.

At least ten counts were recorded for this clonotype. The CDR3 loop is CASSPFGGLTITEAFF. CDR3 bases: TGTGCCAGCAGCCCATTTGGGGGCCTGACCATAACTGAAGCTTTCTTT. The V gene is TRBV28, the J gene TRBJ1-1, with a weak D call TRBD1 (6 bases). This CDR3 contains 16 residues. Trimming stripped 6 bases from V and 5 bases from J, with 22 bases between. CDR1 is MDHEN and CDR2 is SYDVKM in the germline V gene.

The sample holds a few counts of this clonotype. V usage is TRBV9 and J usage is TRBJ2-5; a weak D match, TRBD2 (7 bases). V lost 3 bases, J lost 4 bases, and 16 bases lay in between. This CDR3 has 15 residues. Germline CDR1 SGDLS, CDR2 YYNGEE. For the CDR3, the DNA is TGTGCCAGCAGCGCTTCCCCGGGGGGCATAGAGACCCAGTACTTC. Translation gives CASSASPGGIETQYF. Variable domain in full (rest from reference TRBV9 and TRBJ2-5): DSGVTQTPKHLITATGQRVTLRCSPRSGDLSVYWYQQSLDQGLQFLIQYYNGEERAKGNILERFSAQQFPDLHSELNLSSLELGDSALYFCASSASPGGIETQYFGPGTRLLVL.

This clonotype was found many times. As DNA, the CDR3 is TGTGCCAGCACCAAACTGGGGGAATTGGCAGCCAAAAACATTCAGTACTTC. Encoded protein: CASTKLGELAAKNIQYF. This chain joins TRBV7-9 and TRBJ2-4; the D gene could be TRBD1 or TRBD2 (5 bases each). This CDR3 spans 17 amino acids. Germline CDR1 reads SEHNR; CDR2 reads FQNEAQ (reference sequence). Trimming shortened V by 7 bases and J by 0 bases, and 19 bases separated the two germline ends. Supplemented by reference TRBV7-9 and TRBJ2-4, the full variable domain reads DTGVSQNPRHKITKRGQNVTFRCDPISEHNRLYWYRQTLGQGPEFLTYFQNEAQLEKSRLLSDRFSAERPKGSFSTLEIQRTEQGDSAMYLCASTKLGELAAKNIQYFGAGTRLSVL.

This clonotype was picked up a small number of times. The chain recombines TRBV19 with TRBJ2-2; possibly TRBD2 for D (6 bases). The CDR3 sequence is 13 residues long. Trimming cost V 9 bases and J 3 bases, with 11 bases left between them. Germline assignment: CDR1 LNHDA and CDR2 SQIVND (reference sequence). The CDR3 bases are TGTGCCAGCCGGGACTTGGACACCGGGGAGCTGTTTTTT. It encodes CASRDLDTGELFF.

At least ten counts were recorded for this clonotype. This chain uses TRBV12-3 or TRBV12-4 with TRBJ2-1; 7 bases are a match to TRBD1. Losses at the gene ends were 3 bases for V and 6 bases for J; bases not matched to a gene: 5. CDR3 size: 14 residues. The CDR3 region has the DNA TGTGCCAGCAGTTTGGCTGGGGACAGCAATGAGCAGTTCTTC. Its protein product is CASSLAGDSNEQFF.

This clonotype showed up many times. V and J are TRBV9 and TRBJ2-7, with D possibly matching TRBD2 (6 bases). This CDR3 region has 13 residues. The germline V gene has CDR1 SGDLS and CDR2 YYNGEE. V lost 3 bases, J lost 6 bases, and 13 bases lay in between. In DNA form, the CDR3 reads TGTGCCAGCAGCGCGGGGGTGAGTACCGAGCAGTACTTC. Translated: CASSAGVSTEQYF.

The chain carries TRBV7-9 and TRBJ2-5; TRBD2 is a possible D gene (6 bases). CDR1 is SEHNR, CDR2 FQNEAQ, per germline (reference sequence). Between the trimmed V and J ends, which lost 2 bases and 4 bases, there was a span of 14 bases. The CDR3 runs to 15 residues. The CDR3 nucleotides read TGTGCCAGCAGCTTAAGGTCGGGGGATAGAGAGACCCAGTACTTC. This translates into CASSLRSGDRETQYF.